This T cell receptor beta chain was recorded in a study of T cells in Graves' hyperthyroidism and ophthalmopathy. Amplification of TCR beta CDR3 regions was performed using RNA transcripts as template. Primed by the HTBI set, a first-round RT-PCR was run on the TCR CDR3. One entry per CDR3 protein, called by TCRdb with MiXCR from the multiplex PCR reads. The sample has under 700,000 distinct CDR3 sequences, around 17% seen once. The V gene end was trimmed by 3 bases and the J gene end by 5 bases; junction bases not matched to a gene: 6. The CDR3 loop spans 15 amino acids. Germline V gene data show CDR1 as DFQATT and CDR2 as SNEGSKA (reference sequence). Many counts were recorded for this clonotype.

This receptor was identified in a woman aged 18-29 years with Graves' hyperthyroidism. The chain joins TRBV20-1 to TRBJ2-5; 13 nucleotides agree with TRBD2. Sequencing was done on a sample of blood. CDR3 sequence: CSARPGLAGRETQYF. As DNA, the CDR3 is TGCAGTGCTAGGCCGGGACTAGCGGGACGGGAGACCCAGTACTTC.